This paragraph reports one T cell receptor (beta chain). What it recognizes is unknown. The CDR3 runs to 15 residues. Germline V gene lookup returns CDR1 SGHRS and CDR2 YFSETQ. Deletions cut 4 bases from V and 2 bases from J, with 16 bases between. These data originate in a study of shared clonotypes between healthy human individuals. Study-wide points: Clonotypes shared by all four donors outscored non-shared clonotypes in generation probability.

Subsets obtained from CD4+ cells comprised CD45RA+ naive and CD45RA-negative memory cells. Per the original data handling: In the immunoSEQ data, sequences were junction-only and lacked quality scores, so filtering differed. Profiling relied on immunoSEQ multiplex PCR, and the TCRdb table lists in-frame clones only, not all of them. That table supplies the V and J calls and clone size; D and trimming were determined from the DNA. The table records under 2,500,000 clones, approximately 95% of them present only once. This TCR came from a man aged 18 to 35 in good health. V and J are TRBV5-1 and TRBJ2-7, with D tentatively TRBD1 or TRBD2 (5 bases each). Sequencing used naive CD4+ T cells sorted from blood. Regarding subset: CD45RA+ positively selected. CDR3 residues: CASSPSPGTTYEQYF. CDR3 DNA: TGCGCCAGCAGCCCAAGCCCCGGGACGACCTACGAGCAGTACTTC.